This entry describes one TCR beta chain. The antigen is not known. Germline assignment: CDR1 SGHNT and CDR2 YYREEE (reference sequence). This CDR3 comprises 17 residues. V gave up 3 bases and J gave up 7 bases, with 23 bases separating them. Positive magnetic bead selection, which isolated the CD4+ and CD8+ cells, was followed by a flow cytometry check of purity. This entry is derived from a study of somatic mutations in cytotoxic T cells in rheumatoid arthritis. Findings and limits, study-wide: An age-related increase in CD8+ clonality was seen in rheumatoid arthritis patients but not in healthy controls.

TCRdb's copy holds only in-frame clones and misses some; the assay was immunoSEQ multiplex PCR. The sample yields about 18,000 clones, about 80% seen once. This TCR derives from an adult with rheumatoid arthritis. The chain employs TRBV5-4 and TRBJ2-1, with a possible D match to TRBD1 (6 bases). The sequencing input was CD8+ T cells sorted from blood. The CDR3: CASSSNADSSGLNEQFF. The CDR3 bases are TGTGCCAGCAGCTCGAACGCGGACAGTAGTGGACTTAATGAGCAGTTCTTC.